One and the same sample provided the 2 T cell receptor beta chains below, sequenced in a study of naive and memory T cell subsets. Ligated cDNA underwent four rounds of PCR with nested alpha and beta constant region primers and SP2. TCRdb re-derived calls from the 5' RACE reads in MiXCR, one entry per CDR3 protein. The sample includes 50,000 to 65,000 distinct CDR3 sequences, about 8.3% of them seen just once. A UMI-containing oligonucleotide was joined by 3' ligation to the TCR cDNA template. The receptor set was obtained from a female donor in good health.

Ten or more counts support this clonotype. This sequence joins TRBV4-3 and TRBJ1-4; a weak D match, TRBD1 (5 bases). Germline values: CDR1 LGHNA, CDR2 YSLEER. The V and J ends lost 2 bases and 7 bases respectively, with 11 bases between them. The CDR3 length is 14 residues. The CDR3 sequence: CASSQQRGGEKLFF. DNA for the CDR3: TGCGCCAGCAGCCAACAGCGGGGGGGTGAAAAACTGTTTTTT.

The rearrangement links TRBV7-2 to TRBJ1-3; D gene uncertain. This CDR3 has 13 residues. CDR1 and CDR2 from the germline V gene are SGHTA and FQGNSA. Trimming removed 1 base at V and 4 bases at J, with 5 bases between. The chain's CDR3 is CASSLGAGNTIYF. The CDR3 coding sequence is TGTGCCAGCAGCTTAGGCGCGGGAAACACCATATATTTT.